The next 18 T cell receptor beta chains were all read from a single sample in a study of T-cell reconstitution after alpha-beta-depleted transplantation in children. A TCRbeta library incorporating unique molecular identifiers was prepared. TCRdb processed the PCR reads anew with MiXCR; each CDR3 protein has one entry. Counted here are about 340,000 distinct CDR3 sequences, about 9.4% occurring once; the ten biggest clones make up around 2.4%. This specimen was PBMCs from the stem cell graft donor, taken from the stem cell graft. Receptors were obtained from a human donor who donated a stem cell graft to a child with acute lymphoblastic leukemia.

This clonotype was observed a handful of times. The chain joins TRBV28 to TRBJ2-1, with D possibly being TRBD2 (7 bases). This CDR3 is built from 17 residues. With 5 bases removed from V and 4 bases from J, the gap between germline ends came to 21 bases. The germline gives CDR1 MDHEN, CDR2 SYDVKM. CDR3 residues: CASSPQPRGARYNEQFF. CDR3 sequence (DNA): TGTGCCAGCAGTCCCCAGCCTCGGGGGGCAAGGTACAATGAGCAGTTCTTC. Supplemented by reference TRBV28 and TRBJ2-1, the full variable domain reads DVKVTQSSRYLVKRTGEKVFLECVQDMDHENMFWYRQDPGLGLRLIYFSYDVKMKEKGDIPEGYSVSREKKERFSLILESASTNQTSMYLCASSPQPRGARYNEQFFGPGTRLTVL.

This chain uses TRBV4-1 with TRBJ2-7; D is unclear. This CDR3 is built from 14 residues. From germline, CDR1 is MGHRA and CDR2 YSYEKL. V was pared by 0 bases and J by 3 bases, with 9 bases between. This chain's CDR3 is CASSQEDMGYEQYF. CDR3 sequence (DNA): TGCGCCAGCAGCCAAGAAGACATGGGCTACGAGCAGTACTTC.

This rearrangement joins TRBV4-3 to TRBJ2-2, with 10 bases that match TRBD2. Trimming at V came to 3 bases and at J to 2 bases, leaving 6 bases not matched to a gene. This CDR3 spans 17 amino acids. Germline loops: CDR1 LGHNA, CDR2 YSLEER. The CDR3 region is CASSQVAGGPNTGELFF. CDR3 nucleotide sequence: TGCGCCAGCAGCCAGGTAGCGGGAGGCCCTAACACCGGGGAGCTGTTTTTT.

This clonotype was picked up a small number of times. This chain links TRBV7-9 with TRBJ2-7; 8 bases are shared with TRBD2. Germline V CDR1 and CDR2: SEHNR, FQNEAQ (reference sequence). After removal of 5 bases from V and 4 bases from J, the junction contained 13 bases not matched to a gene. The CDR3 has 16 residues. This CDR3 reads CASSKRDSGDIYEQYF. The DNA of the CDR3 is TGTGCCAGCAGCAAGAGGGATAGCGGGGATATATACGAGCAGTACTTC.

This clonotype came up many times. The chain uses TRBV10-2 and TRBJ2-1; D possibly corresponds to TRBD2 (5 bases). The length of the CDR3 is 15 residues. V was clipped by 4 bases and J by 1 base, with 11 bases between them. Germline assignment: CDR1 WSHSY and CDR2 SAAADI. CDR3 nucleotides: TGCGCCAGCAGTGCGGGTGGAGGATCCTACAATGAGCAGTTCTTC. It translates to CASSAGGGSYNEQFF.

This clonotype turned up a few times. V usage is TRBV20-1 and J usage is TRBJ1-1; D perhaps matches TRBD1 (6 bases). The germline CDR1 and CDR2 sequences are DFQATT and SNEGSKA (reference sequence). CDR3 length: 16 amino acids. Trimming shortened V by 0 bases and J by 0 bases, and 14 bases separated the two germline ends. CDR3 sequence reads: CSARDRAGALNTEAFF. The CDR3 coding sequence is TGCAGTGCTAGAGATCGCGCGGGGGCCTTGAACACTGAAGCTTTCTTT.

This clonotype was seen many times. The chain joins TRBV4-3 to TRBJ2-1; D tentatively reads TRBD1 or TRBD2 (5 bases each). This CDR3 region has 17 residues. V was cut by 3 bases and J by 3 bases, with 18 bases left in between. Germline V lookup: CDR1 LGHNA, CDR2 YSLEER. In DNA, the CDR3 is TGCGCCAGCAGCCACCTGAGGCGGCAGGGAGACTACAATGAGCAGTTCTTC. This translates into CASSHLRRQGDYNEQFF.

The chain combines TRBV4-1 with TRBJ1-4; D unclear. This CDR3 comprises 12 residues. V was cut by 4 bases and J by 8 bases, with 8 bases left in between. Germline V CDR1 and CDR2: MGHRA, YSYEKL. For the CDR3, the DNA is TGCGCCAGCAGCCCACCCCGGGAAAAACTGTTTTTT. Translation gives CASSPPREKLFF.

CDR3 sequence: CASSPNRGEQYF. CDR3 bases: TGTGCCAGCAGTCCCAATCGGGGGGAGCAGTACTTC. V usage is TRBV3-1 and J usage is TRBJ2-7, with D possibly matching TRBD2 (6 bases). Trimming pared 6 bases from V and 7 bases from J, leaving 13 bases between. From germline, CDR1 is LGHDT and CDR2 YNNKEL (reference sequence). CDR3 length equals 12 residues.

The V call is TRBV7-2, the J call TRBJ2-7; a weak D match, TRBD2 (6 bases). The CDR3 extends over 15 amino acids. Germline values: CDR1 SGHTA, CDR2 FQGNSA. Trimming removed 3 bases from V and 2 bases from J, with 14 bases in between. The CDR3 DNA sequence: TGTGCCAGCAGCTTGTTCGGGACTGACACCTACGAGCAGTACTTC. Its translation: CASSLFGTDTYEQYF.

The chain has TRBV20-1 and TRBJ2-2, with 7 bases fitting TRBD1. The ends lost 6 bases at V and 4 bases at J; junction bases unmatched: 8. Germline assignment: CDR1 DFQATT and CDR2 SNEGSKA (reference sequence). The length of the CDR3 is 14 residues. CDR3 sequence (DNA): TGCAGTGCGCTGGACAGGCTGGTCACCGGGGAGCTGTTTTTT. This translates into CSALDRLVTGELFF.

The CDR3 sequence: CASSLWTGESYEQYF. Here the CDR3 DNA reads TGTGCCAGCAGCTTGTGGACAGGGGAAAGCTACGAGCAGTACTTC. V gene TRBV5-5 combines with J gene TRBJ2-7, with 9 bases that match TRBD1. The CDR3 is 15 amino acids. Germline V CDR1 and CDR2: SGHKS, YYEKEE (reference sequence). The V segment lost 1 base and the J segment 3 bases; nucleotides outside the gene matches: 5. Complete variable domain (other parts from reference TRBV5-5 and TRBJ2-7): DAGVTQSPTHLIKTRGQQVTLRCSPISGHKSVSWYQQVLGQGPQFIFQYYEKEERGRGNFPDRFSARQFPNYSSELNVNALLLGDSALYLCASSLWTGESYEQYFGPGTRLTVT.

The J gene is TRBJ1-1, the V gene TRBV14; 7 bases are a match to TRBD1. Germline V gene data show CDR1 as SGHDN and CDR2 as FVKESK. The CDR3 contains 15 residues. Unmatched junction bases numbered 9, after V lost 4 bases and J lost 4 bases. The CDR3 DNA sequence: TGTGCCAGCAGCCTACTAACAGGGGCGGCCACTGAAGCTTTCTTT. Amino acids: CASSLLTGAATEAFF.

DNA of the CDR3: TGCGCCAGCAGCTTGGATGGTGGGGCAAGGGGGAAGACTGAAGCTTTCTTT. Protein sequence: CASSLDGGARGKTEAFF. The rearrangement links TRBV5-1 to TRBJ1-1; D is perhaps TRBD1 (6 bases). This CDR3 has 17 amino acids. The V and J ends lost 0 bases and 5 bases respectively, with 20 bases between them. CDR1 is SGHRS and CDR2 is YFSETQ in the germline V gene.

The table lists this clonotype with a few counts. The chain recombines TRBV15 with TRBJ2-3, with 9 nucleotides matching TRBD1. V lost 0 bases, J lost 7 bases, and 8 bases stayed unmatched. The V gene's germline CDR1 is LNHNV and CDR2 YYDKDF (reference sequence). The CDR3 has 16 residues. The CDR3 loop reads CATSRDSTGGGYTQYF. The CDR3 nucleotides read TGTGCCACCAGCAGAGATAGTACAGGGGGCGGGTATACGCAGTATTTT.

This clonotype was counted at least ten times. This chain uses TRBV2 with TRBJ1-1; D unclear. Germline V gives CDR1 SNHLY, CDR2 FYNNEI. V lost 6 bases to trimming and J lost 0 bases, with 14 bases between them. This CDR3 is built from 15 residues. This CDR3 reads CASRLESRVNTEAFF. The CDR3 nucleotides read TGTGCCAGCAGGCTTGAAAGTAGGGTGAACACTGAAGCTTTCTTT.

This clonotype was seen a handful of times. V gene TRBV10-3 combines with J gene TRBJ2-3, with 7 bases aligning to TRBD1. The germline V gene has CDR1 ENHRY and CDR2 SYGVKD. This CDR3 contains 15 residues. The J segment lost 5 bases and the V segment lost 6 bases, leaving 11 bases of the junction unmatched. CDR3 sequence: CAIRRGQAGLDTQYF. The CDR3 DNA follows: TGTGCCATCAGGAGGGGGCAGGCAGGCCTAGATACGCAGTATTTT.

This clonotype showed up just a few times. The V gene is TRBV7-6, the J gene TRBJ2-4, with 9 bases aligning to TRBD1. This CDR3 has 16 residues. Germline trimming cut 1 base from V and 4 bases from J; bases unmatched to any gene: 5. CDR1 and CDR2 from the germline V gene are SGHVS and FNYEAQ. The CDR3 loop reads CASSLVAGQGKNIQYF. Written as DNA, the CDR3 is TGTGCCAGCAGCTTAGTTGCGGGACAGGGAAAAAACATTCAGTACTTC.